There are a few counts of the clone carrying this T cell receptor (beta chain). Its target is not known. This entry comes from a study of metastatic and nonmetastatic thyroid tumors. Study context: A comparison of repertoires was made across blood and tumor or nodule tissue from malignant and benign thyroid patients.

The CDR3 length is 15 residues. The germline V and J ends were trimmed by 0 bases and 6 bases, with 13 bases remaining between them. Per the germline V gene, CDR1 is MRHNA and CDR2 is SNTAGT. Study-level results: Within blood and tumor, benign nodules reportedly had significantly lower TCR beta diversity than malignant thyroid tumors did.

Patients had received no treatment of any kind before thyroid surgery. Study processing details: Researchers built a distant-metastasis classifier for papillary thyroid cancer that drew on CDR3 differences across clinicopathological groups. TCRdb re-analyzed the PCR reads using MiXCR. None of the V and J calls come from the authors' own analysis; TCRdb made them. The sample gives about 4,600 clones, about 25% of which show up once; roughly 10% is in the top ten. The rearrangement links TRBV6-4 to TRBJ2-3, with D tentatively TRBD2 (5 bases). This TCR was recovered from a male donor with papillary thyroid cancer or a benign thyroid nodule (not recorded which). Some clones in this sample may be carry-over from other donors' samples. Sequencing used tumor tissue. CDR3 DNA: TGTGCCAGCAGTGACTCGGAGGCGGGCCCGGATACGCAGTATTTT. It is translated as CASSDSEAGPDTQYF.